What follows are 19 T cell receptor beta chains derived from one specimen sequenced in a study of T cell responses to AZD1222 COVID-19 vaccine. The assay was immunoSEQ multiplex PCR, and TCRdb's table has in-frame clones only and misses some. Found here are 100,000 to 150,000 clones, about nine tenths of them singletons; the top ten hold approximately 1.1%. The sample was peripheral blood, taken 28 days after the second AZD1222 dose. The receptors originated from an adult who received the AZD1222 COVID-19 vaccine.

The chain combines TRBV9 with TRBJ1-1; D not certain. The CDR3 is 13 residues long. V was trimmed by 0 bases and J by 5 bases, leaving 8 bases between them. Germline V gene lookup returns CDR1 SGDLS and CDR2 YYNGEE. CDR3 nucleotides: TGTGCCAGCAGCGTAGGGTCTGGTACTGAAGCTTTCTTT. Amino acids: CASSVGSGTEAFF.

This clone was found a few times. This rearrangement joins TRBV7-9 to TRBJ1-1; 7 bases are shared with TRBD1. The junction had 15 bases not matched to a gene; V was cut back by 1 base and J by 7 bases. The CDR3 runs 17 residues. Germline V lookup: CDR1 SEHNR, CDR2 FQNEAQ (reference sequence). The CDR3 bases are TGTGCCAGCAGCTTAGAGGGTTTGGGCAGGGGACAGATTGAAGCTTTCTTT. Amino acid sequence: CASSLEGLGRGQIEAFF.

The J gene is TRBJ1-2, the V gene TRBV20-1; 8 bases agree with TRBD1. V was clipped by 3 bases and J by 4 bases; unmatched bases: 4. The CDR3 contains 13 residues. The germline gives CDR1 DFQATT, CDR2 SNEGSKA (reference sequence). The CDR3 loop is CSASQGAGYGYTF. The DNA of the CDR3 is TGCAGTGCTAGTCAGGGGGCAGGCTATGGCTACACCTTC.

About this clone itself: The junction departs from germline at one end; a sequencing error may be responsible. The chain recombines TRBV2 with TRBJ1-6; the D is unclear. There are 16 residues in the CDR3. CDR1 SNHLY and CDR2 FYNNEI come from the germline V gene. CDR3 amino acids: CASNGRLSSYNSPLHF. DNA for the CDR3: TGTGCAAGCAACGGGCGGCTAAGCTCCTATAATTCACCCCTCCACTTT.

This rearrangement joins TRBV5-1 to TRBJ2-6, with a weak D call TRBD1 (5 bases). Trimming shortened V by 0 bases and J by 0 bases, and 13 bases separated the two germline ends. The CDR3 has 18 residues. The germline V gene encodes CDR1 SGHRS and CDR2 YFSETQ. For the CDR3, the DNA is TGCGCCAGCAGCTTGGGAAGGGGCGGAAGCTCTGGGGCCAACGTCCTGACTTTC. Translating gives CASSLGRGGSSGANVLTF.

The chain links TRBV5-4 to TRBJ2-1; possibly TRBD2 for D (5 bases). Trimming took 4 bases from V and 7 from J, leaving 9 bases between them. Germline assignment: CDR1 SGHNT and CDR2 YYREEE (reference sequence). The CDR3 is made up of 12 amino acids. For the CDR3, the DNA is TGTGCCAGCAGCCGAGGGAAAAATGAGCAGTTCTTC. This codes for CASSRGKNEQFF.

The gene calls are TRBV7-9 and TRBJ1-1; no definite D call. Germline V gene sequence: CDR1 SEHNR, CDR2 FQNEAQ (reference sequence). Trimming left V 2 bases short and J 3 bases short, with 10 bases between. The CDR3 has 14 amino acids. In DNA, the CDR3 is TGTGCCAGCAGCTTACGAGGGCGGGACACTGAAGCTTTCTTT. Protein sequence: CASSLRGRDTEAFF.

The chain recombines TRBV9 with TRBJ2-7, with 8 nucleotides matching TRBD2. The CDR3 covers 15 residues. CDR1 and CDR2 (germline): SGDLS, YYNGEE. V was pared by 0 bases and J by 6 bases, with 8 bases of the junction left unmatched. CDR3 nucleotide sequence: TGTGCCAGCAGCGTAGAAGGGACTAGTGAGGGCGAGCAGTACTTC. It codes for CASSVEGTSEGEQYF.

This chain connects TRBV24-1 to TRBJ2-7, with 7 bases fitting TRBD1. This CDR3 has 17 amino acids. Germline CDR1 and CDR2: KGHDR and SFDVKD. Trimming at V came to 3 bases and at J to 0 bases, leaving 10 bases not matched to a gene. CDR3 amino acids: CATSDERTGLSSYEQYF. CDR3 sequence (DNA): TGTGCCACCAGTGATGAGAGGACAGGACTGAGCTCCTACGAGCAGTACTTC.

On this clone itself: Other DNA sequences in this sample translate to the same CDR3. CDR3 in amino acids: CASSPSGDTQYF. The CDR3 coding sequence is TGTGCCAGCTCACCATCAGGGGATACGCAGTATTTT. The chain couples TRBV18 to TRBJ2-3; weak D call: TRBD1 (5 bases). Germline CDR1 KGHSH, CDR2 LQKENI. Trimming removed 2 bases at V and 6 bases at J, with 6 bases between. The CDR3 loop spans 12 amino acids.

This chain links TRBV3-1 (or the pseudogene TRBV3-2) with TRBJ1-1, with D perhaps TRBD1 (5 bases). CDR1 is LGHDT, CDR2 YNNKEL, per germline (reference sequence). V gave up 4 bases and J gave up 11 bases, with 14 bases separating them. The CDR3 totals 12 residues. The CDR3 reads CASSPEGLTAFF. CDR3 in DNA: TGTGCCAGCAGCCCGGAGGGACTCACGGCTTTCTTT.

The chain recombines TRBV28 with TRBJ2-7; maybe TRBD2 (6 bases). The CDR3 runs to 16 residues. With 3 bases removed from V and 0 bases from J, the gap between germline ends came to 15 bases. Germline V gene data show CDR1 as MDHEN and CDR2 as SYDVKM. DNA for the CDR3: TGTGCCAGCAGTTTGCCCTCAGGCGGGACCTCCTACGAGCAGTACTTC. Translating gives CASSLPSGGTSYEQYF.

The table lists this clone with a count of one. The chain carries TRBV18 and TRBJ1-1, with 7 bases matching TRBD1. After removal of 6 bases from V and 8 bases from J, the junction contained 9 bases not matched to a gene. Germline V lookup: CDR1 KGHSH, CDR2 LQKENI. The length of the CDR3 is 13 residues. CDR3 in amino acids: CASSPDREVEAFF. CDR3 DNA sequence: TGTGCCAGCTCCCCCGACAGGGAAGTAGAAGCTTTCTTT.

This clone was counted a single time. The rearrangement links TRBV27 to TRBJ1-5, with D unresolved. This CDR3 region has 15 residues. Between the trimmed V and J ends, which lost 2 bases and 3 bases, there was a span of 11 bases. Germline V lookup: CDR1 MNHEY, CDR2 SMNVEV (reference sequence). CDR3 residues: CASSLQAGPNQPQHF. CDR3 bases: TGTGCCAGCAGTTTACAGGCAGGACCCAATCAGCCCCAGCATTTT.

The V gene is TRBV19, the J gene TRBJ2-1; the D is unclear. V was pared by 0 bases and J by 6 bases, with 6 bases between. Germline V gives CDR1 LNHDA, CDR2 SQIVND (reference sequence). This CDR3 comprises 13 residues. The CDR3 region is CASSIDRLNEQFF. DNA of the CDR3: TGTGCCAGTAGTATAGATCGACTCAATGAGCAGTTCTTC.

The chain couples TRBV13 to TRBJ2-3, with TRBD2 as a possible D gene (6 bases). Germline CDR1 PRHDT, CDR2 FYEKMQ (reference sequence). V was shortened by 2 bases and J by 1 base, with 10 bases between the two germline ends. The CDR3 runs to 15 residues. The CDR3 is CASSLYGRGTDTQYF. The CDR3 DNA sequence: TGTGCCAGCAGCTTATACGGGAGAGGCACAGATACGCAGTATTTT.

The DNA of the CDR3 is TGTGCCAGTAGTATCCTAGGGGGGGGGATTCATCAGCCCCAGCATTTT. It specifies CASSILGGGIHQPQHF. This chain connects TRBV19 to TRBJ1-5; weak D call: TRBD1 (6 bases). Per germline, CDR1 LNHDA and CDR2 SQIVND (reference sequence). The CDR3 is 16 amino acids. Trimming shortened V by 3 bases and J by 5 bases, and 17 bases separated the two germline ends. The full variable domain, with the rest looked up from reference TRBV19 and TRBJ1-5, is DGGITQSPKYLFRKEGQNVTLSCEQNLNHDAMYWYRQDPGQGLRLIYYSQIVNDFQKGDIAEGYSVSREKKESFPLTVTSAQKNPTAFYLCASSILGGGIHQPQHFGDGTRLSIL.

This chain uses TRBV14 with TRBJ2-3; maybe TRBD2 (6 bases). Looked up from germline, CDR1 is SGHDN and CDR2 is FVKESK. This CDR3 has 15 amino acids. V was clipped by 0 bases and J by 4 bases, with 11 bases between them. The CDR3 loop is CASSQDSAGPDTQYF. DNA for the CDR3: TGTGCCAGCAGCCAAGATTCGGCGGGACCAGATACGCAGTATTTT.

V gene TRBV27 combines with J gene TRBJ2-7, with D possibly being TRBD2 (6 bases). The CDR3 loop spans 15 amino acids. Looked up from germline, CDR1 is MNHEY and CDR2 is SMNVEV (reference sequence). V shed 0 bases and J shed 4 bases, with 13 bases lying between them. CDR3 in amino acids: CASSLSGGGVYEQYF. The DNA for the CDR3 is TGTGCCAGCAGTTTATCGGGGGGTGGGGTATACGAGCAGTACTTC.